These 19 T cell receptor beta chains originate from one sample sequenced in a study of graft-versus-host responses after intestinal transplantation. Repertoires were generated with immunoSEQ multiplex PCR, while TCRdb's copy carries only in-frame clones and drops some. This repertoire shows around 45,000 clones, about 95% found once; its top ten account for about 1.4%. Source: PBMCs, taken approximately 340 days after intestinal transplant. The receptors were gathered from a human patient who received an intestinal transplant, so some T cells may come from the graft donor.

CDR3 sequence reads: CASKLAPNNQPQHF. Here the CDR3 DNA reads TGTGCCAGTAAGTTGGCACCCAACAATCAGCCCCAGCATTTT. The chain carries TRBV19 and TRBJ1-5; D gene ambiguous. Germline V CDR1 and CDR2: LNHDA, SQIVND (reference sequence). With 7 bases removed from V and 3 bases from J, the gap between germline ends came to 13 bases. This CDR3 has 14 amino acids.

This clone was seen once. The chain carries TRBV29-1 and TRBJ1-2; D is unresolved. The CDR3 extends over 12 amino acids. V was shortened by 0 bases and J by 7 bases, with 9 bases between the two germline ends. CDR1 is SQVTM and CDR2 is ANQGSEA in the germline V gene. CDR3 coding DNA: TGCAGCGTTGAAGATGAAACACCTGGCTACACCTTC. This gives the protein CSVEDETPGYTF.

The chain has TRBV19 and TRBJ1-6; D ambiguous. The CDR3 sequence is 13 residues long. The V gene lost 8 bases and the J gene lost 7 bases, with 12 bases spanning the gap. Germline V gene lookup returns CDR1 LNHDA and CDR2 SQIVND (reference sequence). CDR3 sequence reads: CASADKRNSPLHF. As DNA, the CDR3 is TGTGCCAGTGCCGACAAAAGAAATTCACCCCTCCACTTT.

The chain recombines TRBV29-1 with TRBJ2-7, with TRBD2 identical over 9 bases. Trimming cost V 4 bases and J 2 bases; bases outside gene matches: 9. This CDR3 has 15 amino acids. Germline V gene sequence: CDR1 SQVTM, CDR2 ANQGSEA. CDR3 nucleotides: TGCAGCGTTGTGCTTTCTAGCGGGGCACCCTACGAGCAGTACTTC. Its translation: CSVVLSSGAPYEQYF.

The CDR3, as DNA: TGTGCCAGCGCCCCCCTTTTGACATCAGATGGCTACACCTTC. This gives the protein CASAPLLTSDGYTF. This sequence joins TRBV6-6 and TRBJ1-2; D is unclear. This CDR3 is built from 14 residues. Germline values: CDR1 MNHNY, CDR2 SVGAGI (reference sequence). Deletions cut 8 bases from V and 6 bases from J, with 19 bases between.

CDR3 bases: TGTGCCAGCAGCTTGGAGCGCCGTGAGCAGTTCTTC. Translation gives CASSLERREQFF. J is TRBJ2-1 and V is TRBV5-4; no reliable D call. The CDR3 runs 12 residues. The V and J ends lost 0 bases and 9 bases respectively, with 7 bases between them. The germline V gene has CDR1 SGHNT and CDR2 YYREEE (reference sequence). Variable domain in full (rest from reference TRBV5-4 and TRBJ2-1): ETGVTQSPTHLIKTRGQQVTLRCSSQSGHNTVSWYQQALGQGPQFIFQYYREEENGRGNFPPRFSGLQFPNYSSELNVNALELDDSALYLCASSLERREQFFGPGTRLTVL.

The V and J genes are TRBV27 and TRBJ2-2, with D perhaps TRBD2 (5 bases). The CDR3 extends over 15 amino acids. The germline V and J ends were trimmed by 6 bases and 6 bases, with 17 bases remaining between them. Germline assignment: CDR1 MNHEY and CDR2 SMNVEV (reference sequence). This chain's CDR3 is CASRPGFRRSGELFF. The CDR3 bases are TGTGCCAGCAGACCGGGATTTAGGCGGTCCGGGGAGCTGTTTTTT.

The chain links TRBV7-9 to TRBJ1-2; 8 positions agree with TRBD1. In germline, CDR1 is SEHNR, CDR2 FQNEAQ (reference sequence). The junction had 14 bases not matched to a gene; V was cut back by 2 bases and J by 3 bases. The CDR3 runs 18 residues. The CDR3 DNA is TGTGCCAGCAGCTTACTCCCGGGTCAGGGGGCATACGACTATGGCTACACCTTC. Translating it yields CASSLLPGQGAYDYGYTF.

The V call is TRBV5-6, the J call TRBJ1-3; the D is unclear. The length of the CDR3 is 14 residues. V was shortened by 1 base and J by 5 bases, with 10 bases between the two germline ends. Germline CDR1 reads SGHDT; CDR2 reads YYEEEE. CDR3 sequence reads: CASSLHGSRNTIYF. The CDR3 bases are TGTGCCAGCAGCTTGCACGGCAGCCGAAACACCATATATTTT.

The chain uses TRBV13 and TRBJ1-3, with 8 bases that match TRBD1. Trimming removed 5 bases from V and 0 bases from J; junction bases left unmatched: 6. CDR1 is PRHDT, CDR2 FYEKMQ, per germline (reference sequence). This CDR3 has 16 residues. In DNA, the CDR3 is TGTGCCAGCAGCCAGGGGGCATCCTTCTCTGGAAACACCATATATTTT. Translated: CASSQGASFSGNTIYF. The full variable domain, with the rest looked up from reference TRBV13 and TRBJ1-3, is AAGVIQSPRHLIKEKRETATLKCYPIPRHDTVYWYQQGPGQDPQFLISFYEKMQSDKGSIPDRFSAQQFSDYHSELNMSSLELGDSALYFCASSQGASFSGNTIYFGEGSWLTVV.

The rearrangement uses TRBV18 and TRBJ2-7; TRBD2 matches 13 bases. Germline trimming cut 3 bases from V and 2 bases from J; bases unmatched to any gene: 1. Germline V gene sequence: CDR1 KGHSH, CDR2 LQKENI. CDR3 size: 15 residues. In DNA, the CDR3 is TGTGCCAGCTCACCGGGACTAGCGGGGACCTACGAGCAGTACTTC. It specifies CASSPGLAGTYEQYF.

The J gene is TRBJ1-1, the V gene TRBV7-6; no definite D call. Germline assignment: CDR1 SGHVS and CDR2 FNYEAQ. V was cut by 1 base and J by 1 base, with 16 bases left in between. The CDR3 has 17 amino acids. This chain's CDR3 is CASSLGGFWGANTEAFF. The CDR3 DNA sequence: TGTGCCAGCAGCTTAGGGGGATTTTGGGGTGCGAACACTGAAGCTTTCTTT. The complete variable domain, with remaining parts taken from reference TRBV7-6 and TRBJ1-1, reads GAGVSQSPRYKVTKRGQDVALRCDPISGHVSLYWYRQALGQGPEFLTYFNYEAQQDKSGLPNDRFSAERPEGSISTLTIQRTEQRDSAMYRCASSLGGFWGANTEAFFGQGTRLTVV.

The rearrangement uses TRBV7-6 and TRBJ2-1; D might be TRBD2 (6 bases). The CDR3 has 16 residues. Germline V gene sequence: CDR1 SGHVS, CDR2 FNYEAQ. With 5 bases removed from V and 5 bases from J, the gap between germline ends came to 19 bases. DNA for the CDR3: TGTGCCAGCAGCCCCAGTCGGCTAGCGTCCCACAATGAGCAGTTCTTC. It translates to CASSPSRLASHNEQFF.

The chain couples TRBV25-1 to TRBJ1-1, with 8 bases matching TRBD1. CDR1 and CDR2 (germline): MGHDK, SYGVNS. The CDR3 extends over 14 amino acids. The J segment lost 0 bases and the V segment lost 4 bases, leaving 1 base of the junction unmatched. The CDR3 bases are TGTGCCAGCAGTGGGGACAGGTTGAACACTGAAGCTTTCTTT. Translating it yields CASSGDRLNTEAFF.

The chain combines TRBV18 with TRBJ2-5, with 7 nucleotides matching TRBD1. The CDR3 extends over 13 amino acids. Trimming removed 7 bases from V and 5 bases from J; junction bases left unmatched: 7. The germline gives CDR1 KGHSH, CDR2 LQKENI. CDR3: CASFQEQGETQYF. CDR3 nucleotide sequence: TGTGCCAGCTTTCAGGAACAGGGGGAGACCCAGTACTTC.

The chain joins TRBV6-5 to TRBJ2-3, with no clear D. Germline V gene sequence: CDR1 MNHEY, CDR2 SVGAGI. V was shortened by 2 bases and J by 8 bases, with 11 bases between the two germline ends. The CDR3 is 13 residues long. CDR3 region: CASSYEAAATQYF. The CDR3 DNA reads TGTGCCAGCAGTTACGAGGCGGCCGCTACGCAGTATTTT.

The rearrangement joins TRBV4-3 to TRBJ1-5, with D tentatively TRBD1 (6 bases). Germline V gives CDR1 LGHNA, CDR2 YSLEER. The CDR3 loop spans 15 amino acids. The V gene lost 1 base and the J gene lost 5 bases, with 12 bases spanning the gap. The CDR3 sequence is CASSQAGQPYQPQHF. CDR3 DNA sequence: TGCGCCAGCAGCCAAGCTGGACAGCCCTATCAGCCCCAGCATTTT.

The CDR3 loop is CASSYLDRTNYGYTF. CDR3 sequence (DNA): TGTGCCAGCAGCTATTTGGACAGAACTAACTATGGCTACACCTTC. The chain has TRBV7-9 and TRBJ1-2; weak D call: TRBD1 (6 bases). The length of the CDR3 is 15 residues. Trimming stripped 4 bases from V and 0 bases from J, with 12 bases between. Germline CDR1 and CDR2: SEHNR and FQNEAQ (reference sequence).

CDR3 loop: CASSSGTANEKLFF. The CDR3 nucleotides read TGCGCCAGCAGCTCCGGGACAGCTAATGAAAAACTGTTTTTT. The rearrangement joins TRBV5-1 to TRBJ1-4, with 7 bases identical to TRBD1. The CDR3 totals 14 residues. The germline V gene has CDR1 SGHRS and CDR2 YFSETQ. V lost 3 bases to trimming and J lost 3 bases; unmatched junction nucleotides: 2.